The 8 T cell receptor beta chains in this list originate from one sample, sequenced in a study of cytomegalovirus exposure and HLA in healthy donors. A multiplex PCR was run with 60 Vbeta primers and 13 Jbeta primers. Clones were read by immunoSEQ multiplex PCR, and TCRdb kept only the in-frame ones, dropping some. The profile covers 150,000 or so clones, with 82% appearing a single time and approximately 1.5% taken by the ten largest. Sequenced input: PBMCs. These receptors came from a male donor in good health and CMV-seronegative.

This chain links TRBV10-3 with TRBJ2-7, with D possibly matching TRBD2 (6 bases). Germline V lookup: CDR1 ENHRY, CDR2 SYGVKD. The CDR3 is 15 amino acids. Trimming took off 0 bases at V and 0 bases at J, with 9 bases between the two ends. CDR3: CAISESGRSSYEQYF. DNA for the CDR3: TGTGCCATCAGTGAGTCAGGGAGGAGCTCCTACGAGCAGTACTTC.

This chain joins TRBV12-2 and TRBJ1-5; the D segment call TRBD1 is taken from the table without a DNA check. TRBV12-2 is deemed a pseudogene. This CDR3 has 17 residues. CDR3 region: CASRRLMGQSRNQPQHF. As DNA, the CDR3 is TGTGCAAGTCGCCGCTTGATGGGACAGTCGAGAAATCAGCCCCAGCATTTT.

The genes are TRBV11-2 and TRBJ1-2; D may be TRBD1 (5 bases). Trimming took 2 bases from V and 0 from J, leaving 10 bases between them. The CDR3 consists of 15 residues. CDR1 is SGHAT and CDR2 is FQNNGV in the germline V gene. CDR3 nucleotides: TGTGCCAGCAGCTTAATCGGGGGAACTAACTATGGCTACACCTTC. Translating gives CASSLIGGTNYGYTF.

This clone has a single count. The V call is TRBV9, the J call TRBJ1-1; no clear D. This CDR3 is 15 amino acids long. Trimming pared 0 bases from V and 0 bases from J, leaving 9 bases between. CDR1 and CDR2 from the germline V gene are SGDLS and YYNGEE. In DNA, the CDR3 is TGTGCCAGCAGCGTAGCGGCGGGGATGAACACTGAAGCTTTCTTT. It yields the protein CASSVAAGMNTEAFF.

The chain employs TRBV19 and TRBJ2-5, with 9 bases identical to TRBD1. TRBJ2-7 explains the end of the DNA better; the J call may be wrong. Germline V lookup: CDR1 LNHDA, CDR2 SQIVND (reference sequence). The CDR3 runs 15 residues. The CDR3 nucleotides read TGTGCCAGTAGTCAAGGACAGGGGAGTTTGTACGAGCAGTACTTC. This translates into CASSQGQGSLYEQYF.

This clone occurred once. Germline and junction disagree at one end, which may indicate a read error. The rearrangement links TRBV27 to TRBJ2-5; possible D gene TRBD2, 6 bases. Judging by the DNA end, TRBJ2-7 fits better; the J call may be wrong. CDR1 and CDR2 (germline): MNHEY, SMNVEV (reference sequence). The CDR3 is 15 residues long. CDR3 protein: CVSAPLAGHPYEQYF. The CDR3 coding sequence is TGTGTCAGCGCCCCCCTTGCGGGGCACCCGTACGAGCAGTACTTC.

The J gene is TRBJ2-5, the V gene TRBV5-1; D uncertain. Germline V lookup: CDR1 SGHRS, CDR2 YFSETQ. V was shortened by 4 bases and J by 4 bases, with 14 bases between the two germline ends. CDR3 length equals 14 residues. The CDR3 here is CASSPRVSVETQYF. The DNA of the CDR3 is TGCGCCAGCAGCCCTCGGGTTTCGGTAGAGACCCAGTACTTC.

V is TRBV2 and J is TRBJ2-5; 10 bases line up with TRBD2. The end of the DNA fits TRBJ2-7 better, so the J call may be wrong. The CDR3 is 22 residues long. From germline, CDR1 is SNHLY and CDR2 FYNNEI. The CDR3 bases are TGTGCCAGCAGTGTTAAAGAGGGAGAGAGGAAGCCGACAAGCGGGAGGGCCTCCGAGCAGTACTTC. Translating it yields CASSVKEGERKPTSGRASEQYF.